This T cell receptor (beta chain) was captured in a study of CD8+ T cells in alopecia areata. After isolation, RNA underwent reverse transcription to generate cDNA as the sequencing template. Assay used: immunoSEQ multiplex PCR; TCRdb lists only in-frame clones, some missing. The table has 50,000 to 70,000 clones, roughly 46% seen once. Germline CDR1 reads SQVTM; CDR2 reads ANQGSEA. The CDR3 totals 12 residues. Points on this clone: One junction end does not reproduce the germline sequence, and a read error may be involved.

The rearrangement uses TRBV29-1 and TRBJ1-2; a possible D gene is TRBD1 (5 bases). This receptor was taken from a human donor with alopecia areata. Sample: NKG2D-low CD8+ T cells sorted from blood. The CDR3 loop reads CSVPGDPDGYTF. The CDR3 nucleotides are TGCAGCGTCCCCGGGGACCCGGATGGGTACACCTTC. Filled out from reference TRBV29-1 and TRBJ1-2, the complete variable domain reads SAVISQKPSRDICQRGTSLTIQCQVDSQVTMMFWYRQQPGQSLTLIATANQGSEATYESGFVIDKFPISRPNLTFSTLTVSNMSPEDSSIYLCSVPGDPDGYTFGSGTRLTVV.